What follows are 9 T cell receptor beta chains derived from one specimen sequenced in a study of technical replicates of blood from a few donors. The assay was immunoSEQ multiplex PCR, and TCRdb's table has in-frame clones only and misses some. Of about 84,000 clones listed, roughly 93% are singletons. Sequencing was performed on T cells isolated from PBMCs. Receptors were obtained from a human donor in good health.

This clone was counted a single time. V is TRBV6-1 and J is TRBJ2-3; D may be TRBD2 (6 bases). Germline values: CDR1 MNHNS, CDR2 SASEGT. V was clipped by 0 bases and J by 4 bases, with 11 bases between them. The CDR3 consists of 15 residues. In DNA form, the CDR3 reads TGTGCCAGCAGTGAAGCGGGGTGGGGGGCAGATACGCAGTATTTT. This translates into CASSEAGWGADTQYF.

The genes are TRBV29-1 and TRBJ2-7; 9 nucleotides align to TRBD1. Germline trimming cut 3 bases from V and 5 bases from J; bases unmatched to any gene: 8. Germline V gives CDR1 SQVTM, CDR2 ANQGSEA. This CDR3 comprises 14 residues. CDR3 region: CSVDQGQGLDEQYF. The CDR3 bases are TGCAGCGTTGACCAGGGACAGGGCCTCGACGAGCAGTACTTC.

The genes are TRBV19 and TRBJ2-1; 9 bases are a match to TRBD2. Germline V gives CDR1 LNHDA, CDR2 SQIVND (reference sequence). This CDR3 region has 19 residues. V was pared by 4 bases and J by 4 bases, with 17 bases of the junction left unmatched. The CDR3 is CASSTPRTSVSYYYNEQFF. The CDR3, as DNA: TGTGCCAGTAGTACCCCCCGGACTAGCGTATCCTACTATTACAATGAGCAGTTCTTC.

The V call is TRBV19, the J call TRBJ2-1; 12 nucleotides agree with TRBD2. This CDR3 has 15 residues. The V gene end was trimmed by 1 base and the J gene end by 9 bases; junction bases not matched to a gene: 4. The germline CDR1 and CDR2 sequences are LNHDA and SQIVND (reference sequence). The DNA for the CDR3 is TGTGCCAGTAGTATAGCACTAGCGGGGGGCAGTGAGCAGTTCTTC. Translation gives CASSIALAGGSEQFF.

The CDR3 region has the DNA TGTGCCAGCAGCTTCAGCGACTACGAGCAGTACTTC. Translation: CASSFSDYEQYF. The chain combines TRBV7-9 with TRBJ2-7, with D unresolved. The CDR3 totals 12 residues. CDR1 is SEHNR, CDR2 FQNEAQ, per germline (reference sequence). Trimming took off 3 bases at V and 3 bases at J, with 6 bases between the two ends.

The rearrangement links TRBV5-1 to TRBJ1-2, with D maybe TRBD1 (6 bases). Germline values: CDR1 SGHRS, CDR2 YFSETQ. V lost 4 bases and J 6 bases, leaving 25 bases between the germline ends. The CDR3 runs to 17 residues. Here the CDR3 reads CASSTSLQGRLENGYTF. The DNA of the CDR3 is TGCGCCAGCAGCACATCTCTACAGGGTAGGTTGGAGAATGGCTACACCTTC.

This chain uses TRBV19 with TRBJ2-3; TRBD2 matches 9 bases. CDR1 and CDR2 (germline): LNHDA, SQIVND (reference sequence). V lost 3 bases to trimming and J lost 5 bases; unmatched junction nucleotides: 9. The CDR3 is 16 residues long. The CDR3 here is CASSIGGGGAGDTQYF. The CDR3 nucleotides are TGTGCCAGTAGTATTGGCGGCGGGGGGGCAGGAGATACGCAGTATTTT. Variable domain in full (rest from reference TRBV19 and TRBJ2-3): DGGITQSPKYLFRKEGQNVTLSCEQNLNHDAMYWYRQDPGQGLRLIYYSQIVNDFQKGDIAEGYSVSREKKESFPLTVTSAQKNPTAFYLCASSIGGGGAGDTQYFGPGTRLTVL.

This clone was observed a single time. V is TRBV7-6 and J is TRBJ2-3; no firm D call. Deletions cut 2 bases from V and 2 bases from J, with 14 bases between. This CDR3 comprises 16 residues. Looked up from germline, CDR1 is SGHVS and CDR2 is FNYEAQ. The CDR3 bases are TGTGCCAGCAGCTTATTAGGCGGAACTCACACAGATACGCAGTATTTT. This encodes CASSLLGGTHTDTQYF.

The rearrangement links TRBV18 to TRBJ2-5, with D maybe TRBD1 (6 bases). The CDR3 covers 15 residues. Germline V lookup: CDR1 KGHSH, CDR2 LQKENI. V gave up 2 bases and J gave up 5 bases, with 15 bases separating them. CDR3 sequence (DNA): TGTGCCAGCTCACCAATTCAAGGACAGTCGGAGACCCAGTACTTC. Translation: CASSPIQGQSETQYF. Filled out from reference TRBV18 and TRBJ2-5, the complete variable domain reads NAGVMQNPRHLVRRRGQEARLRCSPMKGHSHVYWYRQLPEEGLKFMVYLQKENIIDESGMPKERFSAEFPKEGPSILRIQQVVRGDSAAYFCASSPIQGQSETQYFGPGTRLLVL.